The 29 T cell receptor beta chains below were found in one sample sequenced in a study of shared clonotypes between healthy human individuals. Using immunoSEQ multiplex PCR, the repertoire was profiled, and TCRdb retains in-frame clones only, with some absent. The repertoire holds under 1,900,000 clones, with less than 99% as singletons. The sequenced sample consisted of naive CD4+ T cells sorted from blood. Subset: CD45RA+ positively selected. Receptors were obtained from a man aged 30 to 39 in good health.

This clone was recorded only once. The chain employs TRBV4-2 and TRBJ2-3; D not resolved. With 4 bases removed from V and 6 bases from J, the gap between germline ends came to 14 bases. Germline loops: CDR1 LGHNA, CDR2 YNFKEQ. CDR3 size: 14 residues. The CDR3 here is CASSLSFSSDTQYF. The CDR3 DNA sequence: TGTGCCAGCAGCCTAAGTTTTAGCTCGGATACGCAGTATTTT.

This sequence joins TRBV7-2 and TRBJ2-1; D is undetermined. There are 16 residues in the CDR3. Trimming stripped 4 bases from V and 0 bases from J, with 13 bases between. The germline V gene encodes CDR1 SGHTA and CDR2 FQGNSA. For the CDR3, the DNA is TGTGCCAGCAGCTCCCCTACCCTGAGCTCCTACAATGAGCAGTTCTTC. Translating gives CASSSPTLSSYNEQFF.

This chain uses TRBV5-4 with TRBJ2-7; 7 bases agree with TRBD1. Germline assignment: CDR1 SGHNT and CDR2 YYREEE (reference sequence). J lost 1 base, V lost 1 base, and 8 bases had no gene match. The length of the CDR3 is 16 residues. CDR3 DNA: TGTGCCAGCAGCTTGAGAACAGGGGCACCTTCCTACGAGCAGTACTTC. Translation gives CASSLRTGAPSYEQYF.

The chain recombines TRBV5-4 with TRBJ1-1; 9 bases fit TRBD1. The germline V gene has CDR1 SGHNT and CDR2 YYREEE (reference sequence). This CDR3 has 15 amino acids. V trimming: 4 bases; J trimming: 0 bases; junction bases outside the gene matches: 4. CDR3 nucleotide sequence: TGTGCCAGCAGCCCCGACAGGGGGATGAACACTGAAGCTTTCTTT. This codes for CASSPDRGMNTEAFF.

The chain links TRBV7-9 to TRBJ2-7, with D perhaps TRBD1 (5 bases). The V gene's germline CDR1 is SEHNR and CDR2 FQNEAQ (reference sequence). The CDR3 is made up of 15 amino acids. V was cut by 1 base and J by 2 bases, with 12 bases left in between. CDR3 loop: CASSLGWGGPYEQYF. CDR3 DNA sequence: TGTGCCAGCAGCTTAGGGTGGGGCGGACCCTACGAGCAGTACTTC. Combining the CDR3 with reference TRBV7-9 and TRBJ2-7 gives the whole variable domain DTGVSQNPRHKITKRGQNVTFRCDPISEHNRLYWYRQTLGQGPEFLTYFQNEAQLEKSRLLSDRFSAERPKGSFSTLEIQRTEQGDSAMYLCASSLGWGGPYEQYFGPGTRLTVT.

The chain has TRBV27 and TRBJ1-2; 7 nucleotides match TRBD1. CDR3 length: 13 amino acids. Unmatched junction bases numbered 8, after V lost 5 bases and J lost 8 bases. The germline V gene encodes CDR1 MNHEY and CDR2 SMNVEV (reference sequence). The CDR3 is CASSINRGRGYTF. In DNA form, the CDR3 reads TGTGCCAGCAGTATTAACAGGGGACGAGGCTACACCTTC.

The chain recombines TRBV28 with TRBJ2-1; TRBD2 might be the D (6 bases). Germline-derived CDR1 and CDR2 are MDHEN and SYDVKM. This CDR3 is built from 14 residues. V lost 6 bases and J lost 0, with 9 bases in between. The CDR3 DNA follows: TGTGCCAGCAGAGCGGGTATCTCCTACAATGAGCAGTTCTTC. Its translation is CASRAGISYNEQFF. The full variable domain, rest sourced from reference TRBV28 and TRBJ2-1, is DVKVTQSSRYLVKRTGEKVFLECVQDMDHENMFWYRQDPGLGLRLIYFSYDVKMKEKGDIPEGYSVSREKKERFSLILESASTNQTSMYLCASRAGISYNEQFFGPGTRLTVL.

The chain recombines TRBV10-1 with TRBJ2-3, with D unclear. Deletions cut 6 bases from V and 3 bases from J, with 10 bases between. From germline, CDR1 is WNHNN and CDR2 SYGVQD (reference sequence). CDR3 length equals 13 residues. In DNA form, the CDR3 reads TGCGCCAGCAGAGAAGACTTGACAGATACGCAGTATTTT. Translating gives CASREDLTDTQYF.

The genes are TRBV7-9 and TRBJ1-4, with 9 bases matching TRBD1. This CDR3 comprises 15 residues. With 4 bases clipped from V and 7 bases from J, the junction kept 7 bases outside the gene matches. Germline CDR1 SEHNR, CDR2 FQNEAQ (reference sequence). The CDR3, as DNA: TGTGCCAGCAGCTCAACCGGGACAGGGTTTGAAAAACTGTTTTTT. Translated: CASSSTGTGFEKLFF.

V gene TRBV27 combines with J gene TRBJ2-1; TRBD1 aligns across 7 bases. The V gene end was trimmed by 6 bases and the J gene end by 2 bases; junction bases not matched to a gene: 10. In germline, CDR1 is MNHEY, CDR2 SMNVEV (reference sequence). The CDR3 is 16 residues long. The CDR3 nucleotides read TGTGCCAGCAGACACTCACGGGACAGACCCTACAATGAGCAGTTCTTC. Encoded protein: CASRHSRDRPYNEQFF.

This chain connects TRBV19 to TRBJ1-2; D remains unclear. The V gene's germline CDR1 is LNHDA and CDR2 SQIVND (reference sequence). V lost 0 bases to trimming and J lost 4 bases, with 6 bases between them. The CDR3 loop spans 13 amino acids. The CDR3 here is CASSIELLYGYTF. As DNA, the CDR3 is TGTGCCAGTAGTATAGAACTGCTCTATGGCTACACCTTC.

The V call is TRBV28, the J call TRBJ1-1; D is unresolved. Trimming cost V 1 base and J 0 bases, with 15 bases left between them. Germline V gives CDR1 MDHEN, CDR2 SYDVKM. The CDR3 extends over 17 amino acids. The CDR3, as DNA: TGTGCCAGCAGTTTATCGTGGGTCTGGGGTATGAACACTGAAGCTTTCTTT. It encodes CASSLSWVWGMNTEAFF.

For this clone: This CDR3 is also generated by other DNA sequences in the sample. V and J are TRBV2 and TRBJ1-4; D is unresolved. The germline V gene encodes CDR1 SNHLY and CDR2 FYNNEI. This CDR3 contains 14 residues. With 6 bases removed from V and 0 bases from J, the gap between germline ends came to 8 bases. In nucleotides, the CDR3 is TGTGCCAGCAGGCAACCGGCAACTAATGAAAAACTGTTTTTT. Amino acid sequence: CASRQPATNEKLFF.

Concerning this clone: This sample also contains other DNA sequences that code for the same CDR3. This chain joins TRBV18 and TRBJ2-1; no firm D call. Trimming cost V 2 bases and J 6 bases, with 5 bases left between them. This CDR3 has 12 residues. The germline CDR1 and CDR2 sequences are KGHSH and LQKENI. CDR3 coding DNA: TGTGCCAGCTCACCAGGTCCCAATGAGCAGTTCTTC. It is translated as CASSPGPNEQFF. The variable domain in full, completed from reference TRBV18 and TRBJ2-1, reads NAGVMQNPRHLVRRRGQEARLRCSPMKGHSHVYWYRQLPEEGLKFMVYLQKENIIDESGMPKERFSAEFPKEGPSILRIQQVVRGDSAAYFCASSPGPNEQFFGPGTRLTVL.

V usage is TRBV19 and J usage is TRBJ1-2; D gene uncertain. CDR1 LNHDA and CDR2 SQIVND come from the germline V gene (reference sequence). The CDR3 consists of 14 residues. V shed 1 base and J shed 7 bases, with 13 bases lying between them. CDR3 sequence: CASSIGRAVSGYTF. The CDR3, as DNA: TGTGCCAGTAGTATAGGAAGAGCAGTTTCTGGCTACACCTTC.

CDR3: CATSPRAVAKNIQYF. The CDR3 DNA reads as TGTGCCACCAGCCCCCGGGCCGTAGCCAAAAACATTCAGTACTTC. This chain connects TRBV15 to TRBJ2-4; unclear D gene. CDR1 is LNHNV and CDR2 is YYDKDF in the germline V gene (reference sequence). There are 15 residues in the CDR3. The V gene lost 5 bases and the J gene lost 0 bases, with 11 bases spanning the gap.

The J gene is TRBJ2-2, the V gene TRBV28; the D gene could be TRBD1 or TRBD2 (5 bases each). The CDR3 totals 17 residues. V was trimmed by 6 bases and J by 6 bases, leaving 23 bases between them. The germline V gene has CDR1 MDHEN and CDR2 SYDVKM. The CDR3 sequence: CASRTPFPPGASGELFF. The CDR3, as DNA: TGTGCCAGCAGAACACCTTTCCCCCCCGGGGCCTCCGGGGAGCTGTTTTTT.

The rearrangement joins TRBV7-9 to TRBJ2-7; D gene uncertain. The V end was cut by 4 bases, the J end by 5 bases, with 15 bases between. Germline CDR1 is SEHNR and CDR2 is FQNEAQ (reference sequence). The length of the CDR3 is 14 residues. This CDR3 reads CASSSTSSQNEQYF. Here the CDR3 DNA reads TGTGCCAGCAGCTCCACGAGTTCTCAGAACGAGCAGTACTTC. The variable domain in full, with the rest retrieved from reference TRBV7-9 and TRBJ2-7, is DTGVSQNPRHKITKRGQNVTFRCDPISEHNRLYWYRQTLGQGPEFLTYFQNEAQLEKSRLLSDRFSAERPKGSFSTLEIQRTEQGDSAMYLCASSSTSSQNEQYFGPGTRLTVT.

The V call is TRBV5-1, the J call TRBJ2-1; D ambiguous. CDR1 SGHRS and CDR2 YFSETQ come from the germline V gene. The CDR3 contains 17 residues. V was trimmed by 6 bases and J by 8 bases, leaving 27 bases between them. The chain's CDR3 is CASTSASSGIPGHEQFF. DNA of the CDR3: TGCGCCAGCACCAGTGCCTCGTCAGGCATCCCGGGTCATGAGCAGTTCTTC.

The chain employs TRBV2 and TRBJ2-7; D may be TRBD1 (5 bases). The germline gives CDR1 SNHLY, CDR2 FYNNEI. CDR3 size: 17 residues. The V gene lost 4 bases and the J gene lost 3 bases, with 22 bases spanning the gap. The DNA for the CDR3 is TGTGCCAGCAGTGCCGTTGTGGGGCAGATTCTTGGCTACGAGCAGTACTTC. Residues: CASSAVVGQILGYEQYF.

The chain recombines TRBV5-1 with TRBJ2-7; 7 bases match TRBD1. This CDR3 has 14 residues. J lost 3 bases, V lost 2 bases, and 5 bases had no gene match. Germline-derived CDR1 and CDR2 are SGHRS and YFSETQ. The chain's CDR3 is CASSFRDSLYEQYF. For the CDR3, the DNA is TGCGCCAGCAGCTTCCGGGACAGTCTCTACGAGCAGTACTTC.

The chain couples TRBV5-1 to TRBJ2-5; the match to TRBD1 covers 7 bases. The V and J ends lost 0 bases and 2 bases, in that order; junction bases with no gene match: 4. This CDR3 is built from 15 residues. Germline loops: CDR1 SGHRS, CDR2 YFSETQ. The CDR3 protein is CASSLAPGQQETQYF. CDR3 DNA: TGCGCCAGCAGCTTGGCCCCGGGACAGCAAGAGACCCAGTACTTC.

The rearrangement joins TRBV5-1 to TRBJ2-1, with D perhaps TRBD2 (6 bases). The CDR3 extends over 15 amino acids. Germline V CDR1 and CDR2: SGHRS, YFSETQ. The ends were cut back, 3 bases at V and 2 bases at J, with 12 bases in the middle. The CDR3 DNA is TGCGCCAGCAGCTCGGGACGCGGGACCTACAATGAGCAGTTCTTC. This codes for CASSSGRGTYNEQFF.

The chain combines TRBV6-5 with TRBJ2-7; 7 bases agree with TRBD1. CDR1 and CDR2 (germline): MNHEY, SVGAGI. The ends lost 4 bases at V and 2 bases at J; junction bases unmatched: 2. This CDR3 spans 13 amino acids. DNA of the CDR3: TGTGCCAGCAGTTCGGACAGGACCTACGAGCAGTACTTC. Translated: CASSSDRTYEQYF.

This chain joins TRBV5-1 and TRBJ1-1; D is unresolved. Germline V gives CDR1 SGHRS, CDR2 YFSETQ. This CDR3 is 12 amino acids long. V lost 0 bases and J 10 bases, leaving 10 bases between the germline ends. CDR3 region: CASSLDSQTAFF. Here the CDR3 DNA reads TGCGCCAGCAGCTTGGACAGCCAAACAGCTTTCTTT.

The chain links TRBV6-4 to TRBJ2-2; 9 bases align to TRBD2. The CDR3 is 18 residues long. Trimming cost V 0 bases and J 0 bases; bases outside gene matches: 5. Germline-derived CDR1 and CDR2 are MRHNA and SNTAGT. CDR3 loop: CASSDSASGAANTGELFF. CDR3 DNA sequence: TGTGCCAGCAGTGACTCTGCTAGCGGGGCTGCGAACACCGGGGAGCTGTTTTTT.

On this clone: The identical CDR3 is also encoded by other nucleotide sequences in the sample. The DNA of the CDR3 is TGTGCCAGCGGACAGGGGAATCAGCCCCAGCATTTT. It specifies CASGQGNQPQHF. The J gene is TRBJ1-5, the V gene TRBV9, with TRBD1 matching 9 bases. With 7 bases clipped from V and 4 bases from J, the junction kept 0 bases outside the gene matches. The CDR3 length is 12 residues. Germline lookup yields CDR1 SGDLS and CDR2 YYNGEE. The variable domain in full, completed from reference TRBV9 and TRBJ1-5, reads DSGVTQTPKHLITATGQRVTLRCSPRSGDLSVYWYQQSLDQGLQFLIQYYNGEERAKGNILERFSAQQFPDLHSELNLSSLELGDSALYFCASGQGNQPQHFGDGTRLSIL.

Here the CDR3 DNA reads TGCGCCAGCAGCCCGGAACCCGGACAGGGCGGGGAGGCTGGCTACACCTTC. It yields the protein CASSPEPGQGGEAGYTF. The chain employs TRBV5-1 and TRBJ1-2; 8 nucleotides agree with TRBD1. The V gene's germline CDR1 is SGHRS and CDR2 YFSETQ. The CDR3 length is 17 residues. Trimming cost V 4 bases and J 7 bases; bases outside gene matches: 18.

V gene TRBV7-9 combines with J gene TRBJ2-7; D possibly corresponds to TRBD2 (5 bases). Trimming removed 1 base from V and 1 base from J, with 11 bases in between. The CDR3 is 15 amino acids. The germline V gene encodes CDR1 SEHNR and CDR2 FQNEAQ (reference sequence). CDR3 in DNA: TGTGCCAGCAGCTTAGTAGAGCGGCTTTCCTACGAGCAGTACTTC. This sequence encodes CASSLVERLSYEQYF.